This T cell receptor beta chain stems from a study of blood T cell repertoires in COVID-19. The CDR3 runs 12 residues. With 7 bases removed from V and 5 bases from J, the gap between germline ends came to 11 bases. Assay used: immunoSEQ multiplex PCR; TCRdb lists only in-frame clones, some missing. The sample includes around 340,000 clones, 75% to 90% of them seen just once. Material for sequencing was peripheral blood. This clonotype originated in a woman between 55 and 75 years old with COVID-19, enrolled during active disease. V is TRBV12-3 or TRBV12-4 and J is TRBJ2-5; D may be TRBD1 (7 bases). CDR3 region: CASTRGDETQYF. CDR3 DNA: TGTGCCAGCACCAGGGGGGACGAGACCCAGTACTTC.